Below are 16 T cell receptor beta chains sequenced from a single sample in a study of CD8 T cells in Susac syndrome (dated by TCRdb to about 2019). Preparation of the library involved the immunoSEQ multiplex PCR assay. RNA was extracted using the RNeasy kit, and roughly 0.45 to 1 ug of the RNA was reverse transcribed with random hexamers. TCRdb applied fastp at Q25 and MiXCR to the public reads, then kept only in-frame beta chains. One record per CDR3 amino acid sequence lists the most common genes and DNA. The sample includes approximately 180,000 distinct CDR3 sequences, with about 94% observed a single time. Clones ranked in the top ten supply approximately 0.09% of the sample. Sequenced sample: CD4+ T cells from PBMCs. Receptor source: a human donor with multiple sclerosis.

J is TRBJ2-1 and V is TRBV11-2, with 9 positions matching TRBD2. Germline loops: CDR1 SGHAT, CDR2 FQNNGV. V lost 2 bases, J lost 7 bases, and 9 bases stayed unmatched. The CDR3 has 16 residues. The CDR3 is CASSLLAGALINEQFF. CDR3 nucleotide sequence: TGTGCCAGCAGCTTATTAGCGGGAGCTCTGATAAATGAGCAGTTCTTC.

The chain links TRBV30 to TRBJ2-1; 7 nucleotides agree with TRBD1. Per germline, CDR1 GTSNPN and CDR2 SVGIG (reference sequence). This CDR3 has 15 residues. Trimming removed 8 bases from V and 0 bases from J; junction bases left unmatched: 10. CDR3 residues: CARKQTGSSYNEQFF. In DNA, the CDR3 is TGTGCCCGAAAACAGACAGGGTCCTCCTACAATGAGCAGTTCTTC.

DNA of the CDR3: TGTGCCAGCAGCTTTCGACTAGCGGGGGGGAAATATACTAGCACAGATACGCAGTATTTT. Translating it yields CASSFRLAGGKYTSTDTQYF. The gene calls are TRBV5-4 and TRBJ2-3, with 14 bases lining up with TRBD2. The junction had 11 bases not matched to a gene; V was cut back by 2 bases and J by 0 bases. The CDR3 has 20 residues. CDR1 SGHNT and CDR2 YYREEE come from the germline V gene (reference sequence).

The CDR3 nucleotides read TGCAGTGCCTTCCCTAGCGGGGGGGCCGCGGATACGCAGTATTTT. This encodes CSAFPSGGAADTQYF. V and J are TRBV20-1 and TRBJ2-3; 12 nucleotides line up with TRBD2. The CDR3 loop spans 15 amino acids. With 6 bases clipped from V and 6 bases from J, the junction kept 10 bases outside the gene matches. CDR1 and CDR2 (germline): DFQATT, SNEGSKA (reference sequence).

This chain links TRBV2 with TRBJ2-7; D is tentatively TRBD1 or TRBD2 (6 bases each). The CDR3 is 14 residues long. CDR1 SNHLY and CDR2 FYNNEI come from the germline V gene. Trimming shortened V by 5 bases and J by 2 bases, and 13 bases separated the two germline ends. This CDR3 is CASSRGTMAYEQYF. CDR3 coding DNA: TGTGCCAGCAGTCGCGGGACAATGGCCTACGAGCAGTACTTC. The whole variable domain, remainder taken from reference TRBV2 and TRBJ2-7, is EPEVTQTPSHQVTQMGQEVILRCVPISNHLYFYWYRQILGQKVEFLVSFYNNEISEKSEIFDDQFSVERPDGSNFTLKIRSTKLEDSAMYFCASSRGTMAYEQYFGPGTRLTVT.

This clonotype has a single count. The chain employs TRBV5-1 and TRBJ1-5, with D uncertain. Looked up from germline, CDR1 is SGHRS and CDR2 is YFSETQ. The CDR3 spans 14 residues. The V end was cut by 4 bases, the J end by 3 bases, with 11 bases between. This CDR3 is CASSESGSNQPQHF. Written as DNA, the CDR3 is TGCGCCAGCAGCGAATCGGGTTCCAATCAGCCCCAGCATTTT.

Details on this clonotype: One end of the junction varies from germline; a read error may be responsible. The chain joins TRBV7-2 to TRBJ1-5; D is possibly TRBD1 (6 bases). The CDR3 totals 16 residues. Germline V gene data show CDR1 as SGHTA and CDR2 as FQGNSA. The CDR3 reads CASSLAGGQGNQPQHF. In DNA form, the CDR3 reads TGTGCCAGCAGCCTAGCTGGGGGCCAGGGCAATCAGCCCCAGCATTTT.

The chain carries TRBV3-1 and TRBJ1-2, with D unclear. V shed 0 bases and J shed 8 bases, with 10 bases lying between them. There are 13 residues in the CDR3. The germline CDR1 and CDR2 sequences are LGHDT and YNNKEL (reference sequence). CDR3 sequence: CASSQDKGRGYTF. In nucleotides, the CDR3 is TGTGCCAGCAGCCAAGATAAGGGCAGGGGCTACACCTTC.

This clonotype was detected only once. The rearrangement uses TRBV2 and TRBJ2-2; perhaps TRBD2 as D (5 bases). V shed 3 bases and J shed 7 bases, with 21 bases lying between them. CDR1 and CDR2 from the germline V gene are SNHLY and FYNNEI. This CDR3 contains 17 residues. The CDR3 loop reads CASSEEVSSSSIGELFF. The CDR3 coding sequence is TGTGCCAGCAGTGAGGAGGTGTCTAGCTCCTCTATCGGGGAGCTGTTTTTT.

The chain links TRBV2 to TRBJ2-2, with 7 bases fitting TRBD1. Germline V gives CDR1 SNHLY, CDR2 FYNNEI. V was clipped by 7 bases and J by 5 bases; unmatched bases: 10. This CDR3 region has 15 residues. CDR3 DNA sequence: TGTGCCAGCATCAGGGCGCAGGGGGATACCGGGGAGCTGTTTTTT. It codes for CASIRAQGDTGELFF.

V is TRBV10-3 and J is TRBJ1-2; no definite D call. CDR1 and CDR2 (germline): ENHRY, SYGVKD. The CDR3 consists of 15 residues. V was pared by 1 base and J by 1 base, with 10 bases between. CDR3 in DNA: TGTGCCATCAGTGAGTTCGGGGATGTTAACTATGGCTACACCTTC. Protein: CAISEFGDVNYGYTF.

The rearrangement links TRBV2 to TRBJ1-5; tentative D call: TRBD1 (5 bases). This CDR3 spans 13 amino acids. V shed 7 bases and J shed 5 bases, with 12 bases lying between them. CDR1 and CDR2 (germline): SNHLY, FYNNEI. The CDR3 spells CASMADTHQPQHF. CDR3 sequence (DNA): TGTGCCAGCATGGCGGACACCCATCAGCCCCAGCATTTT.

This CDR3 is CASSEDRDYGYTF. The CDR3 DNA is TGTGCCAGCAGTGAAGACAGGGACTATGGCTACACCTTC. The gene calls are TRBV25-1 and TRBJ1-2; 7 bases line up with TRBD1. The germline gives CDR1 MGHDK, CDR2 SYGVNS. This CDR3 is 13 amino acids long. Losses at the gene ends were 2 bases for V and 3 bases for J; bases not matched to a gene: 0.

The gene calls are TRBV20-1 and TRBJ2-1, with 8 bases fitting TRBD2. The CDR3 is 16 amino acids. With V trimmed by 5 bases and J by 0 bases, 9 bases remained unmatched. From germline, CDR1 is DFQATT and CDR2 SNEGSKA (reference sequence). The CDR3 nucleotides read TGCAGTGCTGGGACAAGCGGGAGCCCCTCCTACAATGAGCAGTTCTTC. It translates to CSAGTSGSPSYNEQFF.

The chain recombines TRBV19 with TRBJ2-1; D might be TRBD2 (7 bases). The germline V gene encodes CDR1 LNHDA and CDR2 SQIVND (reference sequence). Trimming pared 5 bases from V and 9 bases from J, leaving 20 bases between. This CDR3 is built from 15 residues. The CDR3 region is CASSLEGREGGEQFF. In nucleotides, the CDR3 is TGTGCCAGTAGTCTGGAGGGCAGGGAGGGGGGTGAGCAGTTCTTC. Variable domain in full (rest from reference TRBV19 and TRBJ2-1): DGGITQSPKYLFRKEGQNVTLSCEQNLNHDAMYWYRQDPGQGLRLIYYSQIVNDFQKGDIAEGYSVSREKKESFPLTVTSAQKNPTAFYLCASSLEGREGGEQFFGPGTRLTVL.

The chain combines TRBV30 with TRBJ1-1, with D possibly being TRBD1 (6 bases). Trimming left V 2 bases short and J 4 bases short, with 17 bases between. The CDR3 is 15 residues long. The germline V gene encodes CDR1 GTSNPN and CDR2 SVGIG (reference sequence). CDR3 in DNA: TGTGCCTGGAGTCCATCGACAGGACTTAGCACTGAAGCTTTCTTT. Translating it yields CAWSPSTGLSTEAFF.